This T cell receptor beta chain originates from a study of T cell responses to AZD1222 COVID-19 vaccine. Study conclusions and caveats: All repertoire sampling was performed exclusively after the peak T cell response. There were mostly white British donors and more females than males, and clonal diversity was possibly underestimated. Seropositivity was recorded at baseline in only 6 or 7 AZD1222 recipients.

About this clone itself: Its antigen is not known.

Generated by immunoSEQ multiplex PCR, the TCRdb table keeps only in-frame clones and is missing some. The sample has around 160,000 clones; roughly 90% are singletons. This sample comprised peripheral blood, obtained on day 0 of AZD1222 vaccination. This TCR came from an adult in good health.

The CDR3 region has the DNA TGTGCCTGGAGCCCGGAGGCGGGCGACACTGAAGCTTTCTTT. Its translation: CAWSPEAGDTEAFF. This chain links TRBV30 with TRBJ1-1; D is unclear. Germline CDR1 GTSNPN, CDR2 SVGIG (reference sequence). V lost 3 bases to trimming and J lost 3 bases, with 14 bases between them. The CDR3 extends over 14 amino acids.